This entry lists 27 T cell receptor beta chains sequenced from one sample in a study of shared clonotypes between healthy human individuals. Method: immunoSEQ multiplex PCR; TCRdb's copy keeps in-frame clones and lacks some. The table lists some 2.1 million clones, about 95% of them singletons. CD45RO-negative CD8 cells positively selected for CCR7 made up the naive population, which excluded terminally differentiated effector memory CD45RA+ cells. Input material: naive CD8+ T cells sorted from blood. The receptor source for this set is a man younger than 35 in good health.

The chain links TRBV7-6 to TRBJ2-1; D is ambiguous. In germline, CDR1 is SGHVS, CDR2 FNYEAQ. This CDR3 is 13 amino acids long. With 5 bases removed from V and 5 bases from J, the gap between germline ends came to 10 bases. The CDR3 sequence: CASSPGPNNEQFF. CDR3 DNA sequence: TGTGCCAGCAGCCCTGGACCAAACAATGAGCAGTTCTTC. Full variable domain (remainder filled in from reference TRBV7-6 and TRBJ2-1): GAGVSQSPRYKVTKRGQDVALRCDPISGHVSLYWYRQALGQGPEFLTYFNYEAQQDKSGLPNDRFSAERPEGSISTLTIQRTEQRDSAMYRCASSPGPNNEQFFGPGTRLTVL.

The V and J genes are TRBV6-1 and TRBJ1-1; 8 bases map to TRBD1. V lost 2 bases to trimming and J lost 1 base; unmatched junction nucleotides: 6. The CDR3 length is 16 residues. CDR1 is MNHNS and CDR2 is SASEGT in the germline V gene. The CDR3, as DNA: TGTGCCAGCAGTGAACTCGGGACAGGCGAGAACACTGAAGCTTTCTTT. Its translation: CASSELGTGENTEAFF.

V and J are TRBV6-1 and TRBJ2-3; perhaps D is TRBD1 or TRBD2 (5 bases each). This CDR3 contains 16 residues. V lost 2 bases and J lost 2, with 14 bases in between. CDR1 and CDR2 from the germline V gene are MNHNS and SASEGT. The CDR3: CASSEWQRGATDTQYF. DNA for the CDR3: TGTGCCAGCAGTGAATGGCAGAGAGGGGCCACAGATACGCAGTATTTT.

This clone was seen once. This chain connects TRBV5-6 to TRBJ1-4; D is possibly TRBD1 (5 bases). Per the germline V gene, CDR1 is SGHDT and CDR2 is YYEEEE. V lost 0 bases to trimming and J lost 12 bases, with 15 bases between them. This CDR3 contains 14 residues. Here the CDR3 DNA reads TGTGCCAGCAGCTTGGAAGCGTCATCGGGGGAACTGTTTTTT. This codes for CASSLEASSGELFF.

The CDR3 sequence: CASSLALYEGPLNTEAFF. CDR3 DNA: TGTGCCAGCAGCTTAGCGCTTTATGAGGGACCGTTAAACACTGAAGCTTTCTTT. The rearrangement links TRBV7-8 to TRBJ1-1; tentatively, D is TRBD1 (5 bases). CDR3 size: 18 residues. Germline V gives CDR1 SGHVS, CDR2 FQNEAQ. Between the trimmed V and J ends, which lost 0 bases and 2 bases, there was a span of 19 bases.

The rearrangement joins TRBV27 to TRBJ2-7, with D perhaps being TRBD1 or TRBD2 (5 bases each). The germline gives CDR1 MNHEY, CDR2 SMNVEV (reference sequence). V was cut by 5 bases and J by 3 bases, with 14 bases left in between. The CDR3 extends over 14 amino acids. DNA for the CDR3: TGTGCCAGCAGTCCCGGGGCAGCCAGCTACGAGCAGTACTTC. Amino acid sequence: CASSPGAASYEQYF.

V and J are TRBV28 and TRBJ1-5; no firm D call. The CDR3 has 14 residues. With 5 bases removed from V and 0 bases from J, the gap between germline ends came to 8 bases. Germline V CDR1 and CDR2: MDHEN, SYDVKM. CDR3 sequence reads: CASSPPYSNQPQHF. The CDR3, as DNA: TGTGCCAGCAGTCCACCCTATAGCAATCAGCCCCAGCATTTT.

The rearrangement joins TRBV5-4 to TRBJ2-1; D is uncertain. The V gene lost 0 bases and the J gene lost 10 bases, with 8 bases spanning the gap. The germline gives CDR1 SGHNT, CDR2 YYREEE (reference sequence). This CDR3 contains 12 residues. As DNA, the CDR3 is TGTGCCAGCAGCTTGGCTCGTAGCGAGCAGTTCTTC. It codes for CASSLARSEQFF. The variable domain in full, with the rest retrieved from reference TRBV5-4 and TRBJ2-1, is ETGVTQSPTHLIKTRGQQVTLRCSSQSGHNTVSWYQQALGQGPQFIFQYYREEENGRGNFPPRFSGLQFPNYSSELNVNALELDDSALYLCASSLARSEQFFGPGTRLTVL.

The V and J genes are TRBV29-1 and TRBJ2-7; TRBD2 matches 7 bases. Germline values: CDR1 SQVTM, CDR2 ANQGSEA. After removal of 1 base from V and 2 bases from J, the junction contained 11 bases not matched to a gene. The CDR3 contains 16 residues. CDR3 bases: TGCAGCGTTGAAGGGACATCTCCTGGGGGGGCCTACGAGCAGTACTTC. This gives the protein CSVEGTSPGGAYEQYF.

This chain uses TRBV6-1 with TRBJ1-1, with D unclear. The V end was cut by 3 bases, the J end by 3 bases, with 5 bases between. In germline, CDR1 is MNHNS, CDR2 SASEGT. The CDR3 is 12 amino acids. This chain's CDR3 is CASSEVYTEAFF. The CDR3 DNA reads as TGTGCCAGCAGTGAGGTCTACACTGAAGCTTTCTTT.

In this sample, this clone turned up once. The chain couples TRBV5-4 to TRBJ2-7; TRBD1 matches 10 bases. CDR3 length: 12 amino acids. Germline V lookup: CDR1 SGHNT, CDR2 YYREEE (reference sequence). J gave up 5 bases and V 10 bases, and 6 bases lay outside the gene matches. The CDR3 DNA reads TGTGCCTCGAGGACAGGGGGTGACGAGCAGTACTTC. It encodes CASRTGGDEQYF. The variable domain in full, with the rest retrieved from reference TRBV5-4 and TRBJ2-7, is ETGVTQSPTHLIKTRGQQVTLRCSSQSGHNTVSWYQQALGQGPQFIFQYYREEENGRGNFPPRFSGLQFPNYSSELNVNALELDDSALYLCASRTGGDEQYFGPGTRLTVT.

The chain links TRBV4-1 to TRBJ2-7; the D gene is possibly TRBD1 (6 bases). Trimming removed 4 bases at V and 5 bases at J, with 18 bases between. Germline lookup yields CDR1 MGHRA and CDR2 YSYEKL. This CDR3 spans 15 amino acids. The CDR3 loop reads CASSPKQGVTDEQYF. As DNA, the CDR3 is TGCGCCAGCAGCCCGAAACAGGGAGTGACCGACGAGCAGTACTTC.

The chain links TRBV27 to TRBJ1-4, with a possible D match to TRBD1 (5 bases). This CDR3 spans 15 amino acids. Per the germline V gene, CDR1 is MNHEY and CDR2 is SMNVEV (reference sequence). Trimming took off 2 bases at V and 8 bases at J, with 15 bases between the two ends. The CDR3 nucleotides are TGTGCCAGCAGTTTAGGGGCAGGTCTGGACGAAAAACTGTTTTTT. As protein: CASSLGAGLDEKLFF.

The chain has TRBV4-1 and TRBJ2-5; D is possibly TRBD2 (6 bases). Deletions cut 0 bases from V and 5 bases from J, with 16 bases between. Germline-derived CDR1 and CDR2 are MGHRA and YSYEKL. The CDR3 runs 16 residues. CDR3 in amino acids: CASSQDLGGSRETQYF. As DNA, the CDR3 is TGCGCCAGCAGCCAAGATCTCGGAGGGTCGAGGGAGACCCAGTACTTC.

This clone appeared a single time. The J gene is TRBJ1-5, the V gene TRBV29-1; TRBD1 matches at 8 bases. V shed 7 bases and J 11 bases; nucleotides not matched to a gene: 10. This CDR3 region has 12 residues. Per the germline V gene, CDR1 is SQVTM and CDR2 is ANQGSEA. CDR3 region: CSASSGGRAQHF. DNA of the CDR3: TGCAGCGCGTCCTCAGGGGGCAGAGCCCAGCATTTT.

This sequence joins TRBV11-2 and TRBJ1-2; D not resolved. The V and J ends lost 1 base and 5 bases respectively, with 11 bases between them. This CDR3 is 14 amino acids long. Germline CDR1 and CDR2: SGHAT and FQNNGV. The CDR3 DNA reads as TGTGCCAGCAGCTTAGTCCAAAGTGGGTATGGCTACACCTTC. Translating gives CASSLVQSGYGYTF. Complete variable domain (other parts from reference TRBV11-2 and TRBJ1-2): EAGVAQSPRYKIIEKRQSVAFWCNPISGHATLYWYQQILGQGPKLLIQFQNNGVVDDSQLPKDRFSAERLKGVDSTLKIQPAKLEDSAVYLCASSLVQSGYGYTFGSGTRLTVV.

The CDR3 here is CASSYGAWTGELFF. The CDR3, as DNA: TGTGCCAGCAGTTACGGGGCGTGGACCGGGGAGCTGTTTTTT. The gene calls are TRBV6-5 and TRBJ2-2; D may be TRBD1 (5 bases). The germline V gene encodes CDR1 MNHEY and CDR2 SVGAGI. CDR3 length equals 14 residues. Trimming removed 2 bases from V and 5 bases from J, with 9 bases in between.

CDR3 sequence: CATSSDRGNYEQYF. The CDR3, as DNA: TGTGCCACCAGCAGTGACAGGGGCAACTACGAGCAGTACTTC. This chain joins TRBV15 and TRBJ2-7; 8 bases are a match to TRBD1. Trimming cost V 3 bases and J 3 bases; bases outside gene matches: 4. The CDR3 runs 14 residues. Germline CDR1 LNHNV, CDR2 YYDKDF (reference sequence). The full variable domain, completed using reference TRBV15 and TRBJ2-7, is DAMVIQNPRYQVTQFGKPVTLSCSQTLNHNVMYWYQQKSSQAPKLLFHYYDKDFNNEADTPDNFQSRRPNTSFCFLDIRSPGLGDTAMYLCATSSDRGNYEQYFGPGTRLTVT.

This chain joins TRBV9 and TRBJ2-2; D uncertain. V was trimmed by 0 bases and J by 2 bases, leaving 8 bases between them. The CDR3 is made up of 15 amino acids. Germline-derived CDR1 and CDR2 are SGDLS and YYNGEE. Written as DNA, the CDR3 is TGTGCCAGCAGCGTAGGATCGGCTAACACCGGGGAGCTGTTTTTT. The encoded protein is CASSVGSANTGELFF.

The J gene is TRBJ2-7, the V gene TRBV5-1; a weak D match, TRBD2 (5 bases). V gave up 0 bases and J gave up 7 bases, with 14 bases separating them. The CDR3 loop spans 14 amino acids. Germline assignment: CDR1 SGHRS and CDR2 YFSETQ. The CDR3: CASSLVGPPGEQYF. CDR3 coding DNA: TGCGCCAGCAGCTTGGTAGGGCCACCGGGGGAGCAGTACTTC.

This clone was recorded only once. This chain connects TRBV19 to TRBJ2-1, with 9 positions matching TRBD2. Trimming removed 6 bases from V and 12 bases from J; junction bases left unmatched: 12. The CDR3 is 14 amino acids. Germline V lookup: CDR1 LNHDA, CDR2 SQIVND (reference sequence). CDR3 nucleotides: TGTGCCAGTAGGGGGACTAGCCACGCTCTATGGCAGTTCTTC. It is translated as CASRGTSHALWQFF.

CDR3 in DNA: TGCAGCCCAAACGAGCAGTACTTC. Protein: CSPNEQYF. J is TRBJ2-7 and V is TRBV20-1; D gene ambiguous. This CDR3 is built from 8 residues. Germline CDR1 reads DFQATT; CDR2 reads SNEGSKA (reference sequence).

J is TRBJ1-1 and V is TRBV2; 7 bases align to TRBD1. This CDR3 is built from 16 residues. Trimming at V came to 7 bases and at J to 1 base, leaving 12 bases not matched to a gene. Germline assignment: CDR1 SNHLY and CDR2 FYNNEI. The CDR3 spells CASNRQGGTPNTEAFF. The CDR3 DNA is TGTGCCAGCAACCGACAGGGCGGGACTCCGAACACTGAAGCTTTCTTT.

On this clone itself: This sample includes further DNA sequences coding for the same CDR3. The chain combines TRBV6-5 with TRBJ2-7; maybe TRBD2 (5 bases). Trimming cost V 2 bases and J 5 bases, with 7 bases left between them. This CDR3 contains 12 residues. CDR1 and CDR2 from the germline V gene are MNHEY and SVGAGI. CDR3 coding DNA: TGTGCCAGCAGTTACGATAGCGACGAGCAGTACTTC. Protein: CASSYDSDEQYF.

This chain uses TRBV27 with TRBJ2-3; 9 bases match TRBD1. Germline-derived CDR1 and CDR2 are MNHEY and SMNVEV (reference sequence). The CDR3 is made up of 17 amino acids. V lost 5 bases and J lost 2; bases outside the gene matches: 11. This chain's CDR3 is CASSLLLGQGPTDTQYF. The CDR3 nucleotides read TGTGCCAGCAGTCTACTTCTGGGACAGGGCCCCACAGATACGCAGTATTTT.

Notes on this clone: Sequence at one end of the junction differs from germline and may be a read error. The genes are TRBV7-6 and TRBJ2-7; 14 bases agree with TRBD2. The V gene's germline CDR1 is SGHVS and CDR2 FNYEAQ. The CDR3 contains 15 residues. The DNA of the CDR3 is TGTGCCAGCAGCTTATCAGGGACTAGCGGGAGTCCTTTGGACTTC. This encodes CASSLSGTSGSPLDF.

The chain links TRBV6-1 to TRBJ2-7; D is unclear. Trimming took 0 bases from V and 5 from J, leaving 8 bases between them. The CDR3 is 13 amino acids. Germline-derived CDR1 and CDR2 are MNHNS and SASEGT. The CDR3 sequence is CASSEAWRDEQYF. In nucleotides, the CDR3 is TGTGCCAGCAGTGAAGCATGGCGCGACGAGCAGTACTTC.